The 29 T cell receptor delta chains presented below share a single source sample, sequenced in a study of gamma delta lymphoproliferative disorders and STAT genes. Sequencing used genomic DNA taken from PBMCs of patients and controls. TCRdb re-called clones from the multiplex PCR reads using CATT. The sample yields just over 800 delta-chain clones, approximately 1.6% seen once. Material: blood. Receptors were obtained from a human donor in good health.

The table lists this clone with a few counts. TCRdb has a much larger clone's protein, which differs at residues 3 and 8 from the translation of this DNA, likely because of a read error; what is shown is the protein translated from the DNA. V is TRDV2 and J is TRDJ1; 11 bases map to TRDD3. Germline-derived CDR1 and CDR2 are GEAIGNYY and EKD. The CDR3 covers 22 residues. CDR3 DNA: TGTGCCCGTGACACCTCGAGCTTTTCGGCGTACTGGGGGATAGAGGACGGGGGTAAACTCATCTTT. The encoded protein is CARDTSSFSAYWGIEDGGKLIF.

Concerning this clone itself: This is likely an artifact of a read error, given a far larger clone one base away. The same CDR3 arises from other DNA sequences in this sample as well. This chain links TRDV2 with TRDJ1; 9 bases are shared with TRDD3. The CDR3 has 18 residues. V shed 0 bases, J shed 1 base, and the junction held 11 bases outside the gene matches. Per germline, CDR1 GEAIGNYY and CDR2 EKD. The CDR3 DNA sequence: TGTGCCTGTGACACCGTGGGCGGGGGATACCCGCGCACCGATAAACTCATCTTT. Translating it yields CACDTVGGGYPRTDKLIF.

A remark on this clone: With only one base between it and a far larger clone, this is likely a read error. This sample includes further DNA sequences coding for the same CDR3. The rearrangement joins TRDV3 to TRDJ1; D is possibly TRDD3 (6 bases). V lost 1 base and J lost 1, with 19 bases in between. Germline V gene lookup returns CDR1 TVYSNPD and CDR2 GDNSRS (reference sequence). This CDR3 comprises 16 residues. The CDR3: CAFIKGIRWGTDKLIF. The CDR3 DNA reads TGTGCCTTTATAAAGGGAATACGCTGGGGCACCGATAAACTCATCTTT.

Concerning this clone: The translation of this DNA and the TCRdb protein of a much larger clone differ at residue 9, probably owing to a read error; the protein shown here is translated from the DNA. The gene calls are TRDV1 and TRDJ1, with D perhaps TRDD3 (10 bases). Per the germline V gene, CDR1 is TSWWSYY and CDR2 is QGS. V lost 5 bases and J 3 bases, leaving 31 bases between the germline ends. The CDR3 consists of 20 residues. CDR3 coding DNA: TGTGCTCTTGGGAAGGCCTTCCTACATTCTGGGGGATATCTATCCGATAAACTCATCTTT. It yields the protein CALGKAFLHSGGYLSDKLIF.

By its share, this clone is medium-sized. This likely stems from a read error, as it lies one base from a far larger clone. The rearrangement uses TRDV1 and TRDJ1; 8 nucleotides agree with TRDD2. Germline V gene sequence: CDR1 TSWWSYY, CDR2 QGS. The CDR3 consists of 22 residues. The V segment lost 5 bases and the J segment 0 bases; nucleotides outside the gene matches: 26. CDR3 coding DNA: TGTGCTCTTGGGAAACCGATAGCCTTCCTAGCCCTCTGGGGCAGTCACACCGATAAACTCATCTTT. Translation: CALGKPIAFLALWGSHTDKLIF.

This clone turned up a few times. The likely explanation is a read error, given a far larger clone one base away. Other DNA sequences from this sample encode an identical CDR3 as well. V gene TRDV1 combines with J gene TRDJ1; D not certain. The CDR3 runs 18 residues. In germline, CDR1 is TSWWSYY, CDR2 QGS. V gave up 3 bases and J gave up 3 bases, with 23 bases separating them. CDR3 in amino acids: CALGDPTPPFLKSDKLIF. The CDR3 nucleotides are TGTGCTCTTGGGGACCCAACCCCCCCATTTTTAAAATCCGATAAACTCATCTTT.

This clone is labeled hyperexpanded. In the same sample, other DNA sequences code for this CDR3. The chain is built from TRDV1 and TRDJ1; 9 bases align to TRDD3. Germline loops: CDR1 TSWWSYY, CDR2 QGS. This CDR3 spans 23 amino acids. With 3 bases clipped from V and 0 bases from J, the junction kept 26 bases outside the gene matches. The CDR3 here is CALGDPLVFLAWGIGLYTDKLIF. CDR3 nucleotide sequence: TGTGCTCTTGGGGACCCTCTTGTCTTCCTAGCCTGGGGGATCGGTTTGTACACCGATAAACTCATCTTT.

This clone was detected only a few times. TCRdb assigns this DNA the protein of a much larger clone, which departs from its translation at residue 11; this likely reflects a read error, and the protein shown comes from translating the DNA. The genes are TRDV2 and TRDJ1, with TRDD3 identical over 10 bases. Germline V CDR1 and CDR2: GEAIGNYY, EKD. The CDR3 covers 16 residues. V was clipped by 1 base and J by 4 bases; unmatched bases: 8. CDR3 protein: CACDTLGDKMIDKLIF. For the CDR3, the DNA is TGTGCCTGTGACACGCTGGGGGATAAGATGATCGATAAACTCATCTTT.

A note on this clone: The protein in TCRdb stems from a much larger clone and differs at residue 19 from this DNA's translation, likely a read error; here the protein is translated from the DNA. The chain is built from TRDV1 and TRDJ1; TRDD3 aligns across 9 bases. CDR1 and CDR2 from the germline V gene are TSWWSYY and QGS. CDR3 size: 23 residues. The CDR3, as DNA: TGTGCTCTTGGGGACCCTCTTGTCTTCCTAGCCTGGGGGATCGGTTTGTACACCAATAAACTCATCTTT. It encodes CALGDPLVFLAWGIGLYTNKLIF.

For this clone: This is likely an artifact of a read error, given a far larger clone one base away. At the DNA level, this CDR3 is encoded by other sequences in the same sample as well. The chain links TRDV2 to TRDJ1, with 10 bases aligning to TRDD3. Germline-derived CDR1 and CDR2 are GEAIGNYY and EKD. CDR3 length equals 18 residues. V lost 0 bases to trimming and J lost 5 bases; unmatched junction nucleotides: 14. CDR3 amino acids: CACDTVGGGYPRTDKLIF. The CDR3 DNA reads TGTGCCTGTGACACCGTGGGTGGGGGATACCCGCGCACTGATAAACTCATCTTT.

There are a few counts of this clone. TCRdb's listed protein matches a much larger clone and diverges from this DNA's translation at residue 14, likely through a read error; the protein shown comes from the DNA. The chain recombines TRDV2 with TRDJ1; 12 positions agree with TRDD3. V was clipped by 3 bases and J by 4 bases; unmatched bases: 17. This CDR3 contains 19 residues. Germline loops: CDR1 GEAIGNYY, CDR2 EKD. The CDR3 loop is CACDDLILGDTPSHDKLIF. The DNA for the CDR3 is TGTGCCTGTGACGACCTCATTCTGGGGGATACGCCGTCTCACGATAAACTCATCTTT.

This clone was picked up a small number of times. TCRdb shows a much larger clone's protein in place of this DNA's translation, and the two differ at residue 7, likely through a read error; the protein shown is translated from the DNA. The CDR3 loop is CACDDRPLLGDTTDKLIF. The CDR3 DNA reads TGTGCCTGTGACGACCGCCCTTTACTGGGGGATACCACCGATAAACTCATCTTT. The V call is TRDV2, the J call TRDJ1; 12 nucleotides align to TRDD3. There are 18 residues in the CDR3. Per germline, CDR1 GEAIGNYY and CDR2 EKD. V lost 3 bases to trimming and J lost 1 base; unmatched junction nucleotides: 11.

This clone was observed a few times. TCRdb assigns this DNA the protein of a much larger clone, which departs from its translation at residue 14; this likely reflects a read error, and the protein shown comes from translating the DNA. The V gene is TRDV2, the J gene TRDJ1; a possible D gene is TRDD3 (6 bases). The CDR3 is made up of 25 amino acids. Trimming cost V 0 bases and J 3 bases, with 43 bases left between them. Looked up from germline, CDR1 is GEAIGNYY and CDR2 is EKD. DNA for the CDR3: TGTGCCTGTGACACCGTTAGTGGCACCTCTTCGGAATTACAGCTACTGGGTGGGGGCTCCGATAAACTCATCTTT. Its protein product is CACDTVSGTSSELQLLGGGSDKLIF.

To note about this clone: A read error likely explains this, since a far larger clone differs by one base. This sample also contains other DNA sequences that code for the same CDR3. The chain combines TRDV2 with TRDJ1; 10 nucleotides agree with TRDD3. The CDR3 spans 16 residues. CDR1 is GEAIGNYY, CDR2 EKD, per germline. The DNA of the CDR3 is TGTGCCTGTGACACGCTGGGGGATAAGATGACCGATAAACTTATCTTT. This gives the protein CACDTLGDKMTDKLIF.

Of note for this clone: Given a far larger clone just one base away, this is likely a sequencing read error. The sample has other DNA sequences that encode this CDR3 too. J is TRDJ1 and V is TRDV2, with 10 bases fitting TRDD3. Trimming took 4 bases from V and 2 from J; bases not matched to a gene: 9. CDR3 length: 16 residues. Germline V gene data show CDR1 as GEAIGNYY and CDR2 as EKD. The CDR3 is CACDTLGDKMTDKLIF. CDR3 sequence (DNA): TGTGCCTGTGATACGCTGGGGGATAAGATGACCGATAAACTCATCTTT.

This clone was seen only a few times. TCRdb pairs this DNA with a much larger clone's protein that differs at residue 10, likely a read error; the protein shown was translated from the DNA. The V and J genes are TRDV2 and TRDJ1, with 10 bases matching TRDD3. With V trimmed by 1 base and J by 2 bases, 6 bases remained unmatched. Germline CDR1 GEAIGNYY, CDR2 EKD. The CDR3 sequence is 16 residues long. This CDR3 is CACDTLGDKITDKLIF. CDR3 in DNA: TGTGCCTGTGACACGCTGGGGGATAAGATAACCGATAAACTCATCTTT.

Remarks on this clone: The protein given by TCRdb reflects a much larger clone and differs at residue 16 from this DNA's translation, likely from a read error; the protein shown is the DNA's translation. As DNA, the CDR3 is TGTGCCTGTGACACCGTGGGTGGGGGATACCCGCGCACCGATAAACCCATCTTT. This sequence encodes CACDTVGGGYPRTDKPIF. V and J are TRDV2 and TRDJ1, with 10 bases fitting TRDD3. CDR3 size: 18 residues. Looked up from germline, CDR1 is GEAIGNYY and CDR2 is EKD.

As for this clone: This is likely an artifact of a read error, given a far larger clone one base away. Other DNA sequences within the sample encode an identical CDR3. The chain recombines TRDV2 with TRDJ1; the D is unclear. Germline CDR1 and CDR2: GEAIGNYY and EKD. V shed 3 bases and J shed 1 base, with 35 bases lying between them. The CDR3 sequence is 22 residues long. CDR3 region: CACDSTRPAQTLDLRITDKLIF. Here the CDR3 DNA reads TGTGCCTGTGACTCGACGAGACCTGCTCAGACTCTGGACCTGAGGATCACCGATAAACTCATCTTT.

Notes on this clone: A read error is the likely source, as a far larger clone sits one nucleotide away. Other DNA sequences of this sample code for an identical CDR3. The chain couples TRDV1 to TRDJ1; D assignment may be TRDD1, TRDD2 or TRDD3 (5 bases each). In germline, CDR1 is TSWWSYY, CDR2 QGS. The CDR3 runs 28 residues. CDR3 loop: CALGPEMQKDLFGVFRTTRIVYTDKLIF. In nucleotides, the CDR3 is TGTGCTCTTGGCCCCGAAATGCAAAAAGACTTGTTCGGAGTCTTCCGAACGACGAGGATAGTTTACACTGATAAACTCATCTTT.

As concerns this clone: The translation of this DNA and the TCRdb protein of a much larger clone differ at residue 15, probably owing to a read error; the protein shown here is translated from the DNA. The J gene is TRDJ1, the V gene TRDV1; no clear D. The V gene's germline CDR1 is TSWWSYY and CDR2 QGS. This CDR3 region has 18 residues. The CDR3 region is CALGDPTPPFLKSDRLIF. The CDR3 DNA reads TGTGCTCTTGGGGACCCAACTCCCCCATTTTTAAAATCCGATAGACTCATCTTT.

The J gene corresponds to TRDJ3; a V gene call is absent; the D segment call TRDD3 is taken from the table without a DNA check. The CDR3 covers 16 residues. CDR3 nucleotides: TGTGCCTCCCTACGGGGGGTACGCGGAAGTACCCGACAGATGTTTTTC. Translating gives CASLRGVRGSTRQMFF.

This clone was picked up a small number of times. TCRdb's protein for this DNA is that of a much larger clone and differs from the translation at residue 8, likely a read error; the protein shown is the DNA translation. The gene calls are TRDV1 and TRDJ1, with 9 bases that match TRDD3. Germline loops: CDR1 TSWWSYY, CDR2 QGS. V lost 3 bases and J lost 0; bases outside the gene matches: 26. The CDR3 contains 23 residues. In DNA, the CDR3 is TGTGCTCTTGGGGACCCTCTTATCTTCCTAGCCTGGGGGATCGGTTTGTACACCGATAAACTCATCTTT. Encoded protein: CALGDPLIFLAWGIGLYTDKLIF.

This clone was observed a few times. It differs at one base from a far larger clone, so likely a read error. This sample includes further DNA sequences coding for the same CDR3. V gene TRDV1 combines with J gene TRDJ2; D ambiguous. This CDR3 comprises 22 residues. V lost 1 base to trimming and J lost 3 bases, with 30 bases between them. CDR1 and CDR2 (germline): TSWWSYY, QGS. The CDR3 is CALGERWVLSVPHMPMTAQLFF. The CDR3 coding sequence is TGTGCTCTTGGGGAACGGTGGGTCTTATCCGTGCCCCATATGCCAATGACAGCACAACTCTTCTTT.

This clone turned up a few times. TCRdb pairs this DNA with a much larger clone's protein that differs at residue 4, likely a read error; the protein shown was translated from the DNA. The rearrangement links TRDV2 to TRDJ1; no firm D call. CDR3 length equals 22 residues. Germline assignment: CDR1 GEAIGNYY and CDR2 EKD. The germline V and J ends were trimmed by 5 bases and 1 base, with 37 bases remaining between them. CDR3 sequence: CACVSTRPAQTLDLRITDKLIF. The CDR3, as DNA: TGTGCCTGTGTCTCGACGAGACCTGCTCAGACTCTGGACCTAAGGATCACCGATAAACTCATCTTT.

Concerning this clone itself: The likely explanation is a read error, given a far larger clone one base away. Distinct nucleotide sequences in the sample also encode this CDR3. The gene calls are TRDV1 and TRDJ1, with D possibly being TRDD3 (6 bases). Trimming pared 5 bases from V and 0 bases from J, leaving 31 bases between. The CDR3 spans 21 residues. Germline loops: CDR1 TSWWSYY, CDR2 QGS. CDR3 region: CALGQTLGLLGIPWYTDKLIF. The DNA for the CDR3 is TGTGCTCTTGGGCAAACTTTAGGGTTACTGGGAATTCCCTGGTACACCGATAAACTCATCTTT.

Remarks on this clone: A single base is all that separates this from a far larger clone, so a read error is likely. The sample carries other DNA sequences with the same CDR3. The V and J genes are TRDV1 and TRDJ1; 13 positions agree with TRDD3. The CDR3 runs 23 residues. CDR1 and CDR2 from the germline V gene are TSWWSYY and QGS. The DNA for the CDR3 is TGTGCCCTTGGGGAATTGTTCCGATCCGCACTCCACTGGGGGATACGCATCCCCGATAAACTCATCTTT. This translates into CALGELFRSALHWGIRIPDKLIF.

This clone was detected only a few times. A far larger clone is only one base removed, so a read error is likely. Distinct nucleotide sequences in the sample also encode this CDR3. V usage is TRDV2 and J usage is TRDJ1; 8 bases align to TRDD3. V lost 4 bases and J lost 2; bases outside the gene matches: 14. The CDR3 extends over 17 amino acids. Germline V CDR1 and CDR2: GEAIGNYY, EKD. The CDR3 protein is CACEELGGLRVTDKLIF. The CDR3 DNA reads as TGTGCCTGTGAAGAACTGGGGGGACTTAGGGTTACCGATAAACTCATCTTT.

The sample holds a few counts of this clone. The protein TCRdb gives is from a much larger clone and does not agree with this DNA's translation at residue 10, likely a read error; the protein shown here comes from the DNA. The chain combines TRDV2 with TRDJ1, with 7 positions matching TRDD3. V shed 3 bases and J 3 bases; nucleotides not matched to a gene: 21. Germline V CDR1 and CDR2: GEAIGNYY, EKD. The length of the CDR3 is 19 residues. Written as DNA, the CDR3 is TGTGCCTGTGACGACCTCATTCTGGGGGGTACGCCGTCTCCCGATAAACTCATCTTT. Translation gives CACDDLILGGTPSPDKLIF.

Concerning this clone: The amino acid sequence in TCRdb belongs to a much larger clone and departs from this DNA's translation at residue 14, likely a sequencing read error; the sequence shown is translated from the DNA. The V call is TRAV29/DV5, the J call TRDJ1; possibly TRDD2 or TRDD3 for D (5 bases each). Germline V lookup: CDR1 NSMFDY, CDR2 ISSIKDK. The ends were cut back, 1 base at V and 0 bases at J, with 28 bases in the middle. CDR3 size: 20 residues. The CDR3 DNA sequence: TGTGCAGCAAGCCGATTCCTCGGGGGTACACGAAGACCACACACCGATAAACTCATCTTT. Translated, it gives CAASRFLGGTRRPHTDKLIF.